This is a list of T cell receptor beta chains from one sample in a study of T cells after yellow fever vaccination. Each CDR3 protein is one row after TCRdb ran MiXCR on the 5' RACE reads. The sample holds around 320,000 distinct CDR3 sequences; roughly 4.3% are singletons and the top ten take approximately 19%. Here the sequenced sample was PBMCs, taken 15 days after the yellow fever booster vaccination. All receptors come from a young man who received the YFV17D yellow fever vaccine. Both conserved end residues are part of each CDR3. Fields, in order: J gene, D gene, clone size, V gene, CDR3 protein, CDR3 DNA. D genes are given only for firm matches. Part of the rows lack a size; the others show once, few, many or a class for expanded clones.

TRBJ1-2 | NA | few | TRBV6-5 | CASSPTGPNYGYTF | TGTGCCAGCAGTCCTACAGGACCTAACTATGGCTACACCTTC
TRBJ1-1 | TRBD1 | few | TRBV12-3/TRBV12-4 | CASSQGTANTEAFF | TGTGCCAGCAGCCAAGGGACAGCGAACACTGAAGCTTTCTTT
TRBJ1-5 | NA | few | TRBV24-1 | CATTAGSSDQPQHF | TGTGCCACCACGGCGGGGTCCTCCGATCAGCCCCAGCATTTT
TRBJ1-5 | NA | few | TRBV20-1 | CSSTVDSNQPQHF | TGCAGCTCTACAGTCGACAGCAATCAGCCCCAGCATTTT
TRBJ1-5 | TRBD1 | many | TRBV28 | CATDRGWINGNQPQHF | TGTGCCACCGACAGGGGGTGGATTAACGGCAATCAGCCCCAGCATTTT
TRBJ1-4 | NA | few | TRBV7-9 | CASSSRNRVRGNEKLFF | TGTGCCAGCAGCTCAAGAAACAGGGTTCGAGGGAATGAAAAACTGTTTTTT
TRBJ2-5 | NA | few | TRBV5-1 | CASSLAYRETQYF | TGCGCCAGCAGCTTGGCTTACCGAGAGACCCAGTACTTC
TRBJ1-5 | TRBD1 | NA | TRBV4-1 | CASSQVGQRNQPQHF | TGCGCCAGCAGCCAAGTGGGACAGCGCAATCAGCCCCAGCATTTT
TRBJ1-1 | NA | many | TRBV20-1 | CSAGGRRNTEAFF | TGCAGTGCTGGGGGCAGGAGGAACACTGAAGCTTTCTTT
TRBJ1-6 | TRBD1 | many | TRBV3-1 | CASSHGPGQGATYNSPLHF | TGTGCCAGCAGCCATGGGCCGGGACAGGGGGCGACCTATAATTCACCCCTCCACTTT
TRBJ2-2 | NA | many | TRBV29-1 | CSVDKGVNTGELFF | TGCAGCGTTGATAAGGGGGTTAACACCGGGGAGTTGTTTTTT
TRBJ2-1 | NA | few | TRBV5-1 | CASSVRGWGDNEQFF | TGCGCCAGCAGCGTGAGGGGCTGGGGGGACAATGAGCAGTTCTTC
TRBJ2-3 | NA | few | TRBV4-3 | CASSQDRITDTQYF | TGCGCCAGCAGCCAAGATAGAATCACAGATACGCAGTATTTT
TRBJ1-1 | NA | many | TRBV12-3/TRBV12-4 | CASSLRTEAFF | TGTGCCAGCAGTTTAAGGACTGAAGCTTTCTTT
TRBJ2-3 | NA | many | TRBV7-2 | CASSFGGAQSQYF | TGTGCCAGCAGCTTTGGGGGGGCCCAGTCGCAGTATTTT
TRBJ2-7 | TRBD2 | NA | TRBV6-1 | CASSPLAAEQYF | TGTGCCAGCAGTCCACTAGCGGCGGAGCAGTACTTC
TRBJ1-5 | NA | NA | TRBV7-2 | CASSLNSGRNQPQHF | TGTGCCAGCAGCTTAAACTCGGGACGGAATCAGCCCCAGCATTTT
TRBJ1-1 | NA | many | TRBV6-5 | CASSTGGNTEAFF | TGTGCCAGCAGTACCGGGGGGAACACTGAAGCTTTCTTT
TRBJ2-5 | NA | few | TRBV11-2 | CASSSLGVAETQYF | TGTGCCAGCAGCTCATTAGGGGTAGCGGAGACCCAGTACTTC
TRBJ1-2 | TRBD1 | few | TRBV29-1 | CSVAPGGMGYTF | TGCAGCGTCGCCCCAGGGGGTATGGGCTACACCTTC
TRBJ2-3 | TRBD2 | NA | TRBV30 | CAWSTSAFTDTQYF | TGTGCCTGGAGCACTAGCGCATTCACAGATACGCAGTATTTT
TRBJ1-3 | TRBD1 | NA | TRBV4-1 | CASSQPTLRGPSGNTIYF | TGCGCCAGCAGCCAACCGACCCTCAGGGGGCCCTCTGGAAACACCATATATTTT
TRBJ1-2 | NA | few | TRBV12-3/TRBV12-4 | CASSPILGPLGYGYTF | TGTGCCAGCAGCCCCATCCTTGGGCCACTAGGATATGGCTACACCTTC
TRBJ2-2 | TRBD1 | NA | TRBV5-1 | CASSPRGRGTGELFF | TGCGCCAGCAGCCCGAGGGGGCGCGGCACCGGGGAGCTGTTTTTT
TRBJ1-1 | TRBD1 | NA | TRBV28 | CASSLTGKAFF | TGTGCCAGCAGTTTGACAGGGAAAGCTTTCTTT
TRBJ1-2 | NA | many | TRBV7-2 | CASSLALQSGYTF | TGTGCCAGCAGCTTAGCGCTTCAGTCTGGCTACACCTTC
TRBJ2-2 | NA | NA | TRBV10-3 | CAISETRTDTGELFF | TGTGCCATCAGTGAGACACGGACCGACACCGGGGAGCTGTTTTTT